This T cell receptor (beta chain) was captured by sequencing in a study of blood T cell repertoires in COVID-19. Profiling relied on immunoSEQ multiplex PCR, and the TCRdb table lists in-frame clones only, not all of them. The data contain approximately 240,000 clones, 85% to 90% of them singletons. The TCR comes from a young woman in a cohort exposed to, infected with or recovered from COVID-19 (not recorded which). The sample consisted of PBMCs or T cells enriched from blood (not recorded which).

Here the CDR3 reads CSVTGDPGYTF. Here the CDR3 DNA reads TGCAGTGTAACAGGGGACCCCGGGTACACCTTC. J is TRBJ1-2 and V is TRBV20-1; 7 bases fit TRBD1. This CDR3 has 11 amino acids. The germline CDR1 and CDR2 sequences are DFQATT and SNEGSKA (reference sequence). V lost 7 bases, J lost 11 bases, and 10 bases stayed unmatched.